This paragraph reports one T cell receptor (beta chain). The antigen is undetermined. Sequenced by immunoSEQ multiplex PCR; TCRdb stores in-frame clones only, minus some. The sample includes 65,000 or so clones, about four fifths of them seen just once. V was cut by 1 base and J by 1 base, with 14 bases left in between. Germline V CDR1 and CDR2: SGHNT, YYREEE (reference sequence). The CDR3 sequence is 16 residues long. The sample comes from a study of T cells in localized non-small cell lung cancer. Study-wide results and limits: Among blood samples, higher T cell density accompanied longer overall survival.

The V gene is TRBV5-4, the J gene TRBJ1-1; D perhaps matches TRBD1 (5 bases). The source is a man between 35 and 75 years old with stage II lung adenocarcinoma. The sequenced sample was PBMCs, obtained before any cancer treatment. The DNA for the CDR3 is TGTGCCAGCAGCTTGAGGAGGGTCGGGGGGAACACTGAAGCTTTCTTT. It codes for CASSLRRVGGNTEAFF.